The next 23 T cell receptor beta chains were all read from a single sample in a study of T cells in Graves' hyperthyroidism and ophthalmopathy. Amplified regions were TCR beta CDR3 sequences from RNA transcripts. The HTBI primer set was used in a first-round RT-PCR of the TCR CDR3. TCRdb analysed the multiplex PCR reads with MiXCR anew, one entry per CDR3 protein. The repertoire holds 350,000 or so distinct CDR3 sequences, with approximately 18% as singletons. The sequencing sample was made of blood. Source of these receptors: a woman between 45 and 65 years old with Graves' hyperthyroidism.

The chain employs TRBV6-1 and TRBJ1-3; the D gene is possibly TRBD1 (5 bases). The CDR3 extends over 15 amino acids. The ends were cut back, 5 bases at V and 0 bases at J, with 11 bases in the middle. The germline CDR1 and CDR2 sequences are MNHNS and SASEGT. CDR3 sequence reads: CASSTFGASGNTIYF. Written as DNA, the CDR3 is TGTGCCAGCAGTACCTTTGGGGCCTCTGGAAACACCATATATTTT.

The sample holds a few counts of this clonotype. This chain links TRBV4-1 with TRBJ2-1, with D tentatively TRBD1 (6 bases). The CDR3 is 13 residues long. Trimming left V 6 bases short and J 4 bases short, with 10 bases between. Per germline, CDR1 MGHRA and CDR2 YSYEKL. CDR3 in amino acids: CASREGGYNEQFF. CDR3 sequence (DNA): TGCGCCAGCAGAGAAGGGGGTTACAATGAGCAGTTCTTC.

This clonotype was seen many times. The CDR3 bases are TGTGCCAGCAGCTTAGTGCCTAGCGGGCACTCCTACAATGAGCAGTTCTTC. Protein product: CASSLVPSGHSYNEQFF. The chain has TRBV11-2 and TRBJ2-1; 8 nucleotides align to TRBD2. Trimming took 1 base from V and 0 from J; bases not matched to a gene: 5. The CDR3 totals 17 residues. Germline assignment: CDR1 SGHAT and CDR2 FQNNGV.

This clonotype has just a few counts. The chain uses TRBV30 and TRBJ1-5; perhaps TRBD1 as D (6 bases). With 3 bases removed from V and 5 bases from J, the gap between germline ends came to 11 bases. Per germline, CDR1 GTSNPN and CDR2 SVGIG (reference sequence). This CDR3 region has 13 residues. The CDR3 protein is CAWSADRYQPQHF. CDR3 DNA sequence: TGTGCCTGGAGCGCCGACAGGTATCAGCCCCAGCATTTT.

A few counts support this clonotype. The chain is built from TRBV5-8 and TRBJ1-4; no definite D call. The germline V gene encodes CDR1 SGHTS and CDR2 YDEGEE. Between the trimmed V and J ends, which lost 5 bases and 3 bases, there was a span of 14 bases. This CDR3 has 15 amino acids. Here the CDR3 reads CASSRPGDANEKLFF. CDR3 nucleotide sequence: TGTGCCAGCAGTCGGCCGGGTGACGCTAATGAAAAACTGTTTTTT. The whole variable domain, filled in from reference TRBV5-8 and TRBJ1-4, reads EAGVTQSPTHLIKTRGQQATLRCSPISGHTSVYWYQQALGLGLQFLLWYDEGEERNRGNFPPRFSGRQFPNYSSELNVNALELEDSALYLCASSRPGDANEKLFFGSGTQLSVL.

V is TRBV19 and J is TRBJ2-5; no definite D call. The V end lost 5 bases, the J end lost 1 base, and 14 bases lay between the germline ends. Germline-derived CDR1 and CDR2 are LNHDA and SQIVND (reference sequence). The CDR3 covers 15 residues. The CDR3 here is CASSLQGRFQETQYF. As DNA, the CDR3 is TGTGCCAGTAGTCTCCAAGGACGTTTCCAAGAGACCCAGTACTTC.

This clonotype came up a few times. This chain uses TRBV20-1 with TRBJ2-5, with unresolved D. The CDR3 extends over 11 amino acids. The ends were cut back, 2 bases at V and 4 bases at J, with 5 bases in the middle. Germline V gene sequence: CDR1 DFQATT, CDR2 SNEGSKA (reference sequence). The CDR3 sequence is CSARLVETQYF. CDR3 in DNA: TGCAGTGCTAGACTAGTAGAGACCCAGTACTTC.

V and J are TRBV12-3 or TRBV12-4 and TRBJ1-5; D perhaps matches TRBD1 (6 bases). This CDR3 comprises 14 residues. V gave up 6 bases and J gave up 6 bases, with 15 bases separating them. The CDR3 nucleotides are TGTGCCAGCAGGCCATACAGGGAAGGTCAGCCCCAGCATTTT. Translating gives CASRPYREGQPQHF.

This clonotype was observed many times. This chain uses TRBV28 with TRBJ2-1, with D perhaps assigned TRBD1 or TRBD2 (6 bases each). The CDR3 has 13 residues. Germline V gene data show CDR1 as MDHEN and CDR2 as SYDVKM. V was pared by 8 bases and J by 8 bases, with 16 bases between. The CDR3 DNA sequence: TGTGCCAGCTCTCTGGGGGGCAGCGATGAGCAGTTCTTC. Its protein product is CASSLGGSDEQFF.

This clonotype appeared many times. J is TRBJ2-1 and V is TRBV7-9, with a possible D match to TRBD2 (6 bases). Germline V gene data show CDR1 as SEHNR and CDR2 as FQNEAQ (reference sequence). Trimming took off 6 bases at V and 2 bases at J, with 14 bases between the two ends. The CDR3 is 15 residues long. The CDR3 nucleotides read TGTGCCAGCAGACCGCCTAGCGAAGCCTACAATGAGCAGTTCTTC. Its translation is CASRPPSEAYNEQFF. Full variable domain (remainder filled in from reference TRBV7-9 and TRBJ2-1): DTGVSQNPRHKITKRGQNVTFRCDPISEHNRLYWYRQTLGQGPEFLTYFQNEAQLEKSRLLSDRFSAERPKGSFSTLEIQRTEQGDSAMYLCASRPPSEAYNEQFFGPGTRLTVL.

This clonotype was counted between two and nine times. V and J are TRBV6-1 and TRBJ1-2, with D uncertain. Germline values: CDR1 MNHNS, CDR2 SASEGT. Deletions cut 6 bases from V and 6 bases from J, with 17 bases between. This CDR3 is built from 14 residues. In DNA form, the CDR3 reads TGTGCCAGCAGGACCGACACCCCTGGGGATGGCTACACCTTC. It is translated as CASRTDTPGDGYTF.

The J gene is TRBJ2-1, the V gene TRBV4-1; D might be TRBD1 (5 bases). This CDR3 spans 16 amino acids. The V gene's germline CDR1 is MGHRA and CDR2 YSYEKL. Trimming pared 3 bases from V and 2 bases from J, leaving 14 bases between. The CDR3: CASSHGLEGAYNEQFF. CDR3 nucleotide sequence: TGCGCCAGCAGCCATGGCCTCGAAGGGGCCTACAATGAGCAGTTCTTC.

In its sample, this clonotype was seen a few times. The chain carries TRBV5-1 and TRBJ2-7, with D unresolved. The CDR3 is made up of 15 amino acids. Trimming took off 4 bases at V and 5 bases at J, with 19 bases between the two ends. The V gene's germline CDR1 is SGHRS and CDR2 YFSETQ. Here the CDR3 DNA reads TGCGCCAGCAGCCCAGTCCCGGGTGGCGTGAACGAGCAGTACGTC. Residues: CASSPVPGGVNEQYV.

The count of this clonotype is one. CDR3 region: CAISAVVGRSSGANVLTF. The CDR3 nucleotides read TGTGCCATCAGTGCGGTCGTGGGACGGTCCTCTGGGGCCAACGTCCTGACTTTC. The chain recombines TRBV10-3 with TRBJ2-6; either TRBD1 or TRBD2 may supply D (5 bases each). The CDR3 consists of 18 residues. CDR1 and CDR2 from the germline V gene are ENHRY and SYGVKD. V shed 4 bases and J shed 0 bases, with 16 bases lying between them.

Ten or more counts support this clonotype. The rearrangement uses TRBV6-1 and TRBJ1-5; 9 positions match TRBD1. The V and J ends lost 7 bases and 2 bases, in that order; junction bases with no gene match: 9. CDR3 length: 16 residues. Germline CDR1 is MNHNS and CDR2 is SASEGT. The CDR3 region is CASIQDRGFGNQPQHF. In DNA form, the CDR3 reads TGTGCCAGCATCCAGGACAGGGGTTTCGGCAATCAGCCCCAGCATTTT.

This clonotype was seen more than once but under ten times. The V and J genes are TRBV6-1 and TRBJ2-3; 11 bases fit TRBD2. V dropped 6 bases and J dropped 4; count of bases not matched to a gene: 9. The CDR3 totals 16 residues. Germline V gene data show CDR1 as MNHNS and CDR2 as SASEGT. This CDR3 is CASSSKLAGGPDTQYF. The CDR3 DNA sequence: TGTGCCAGCAGCTCCAAATTAGCGGGGGGGCCAGATACGCAGTATTTT.

Many counts were recorded for this clonotype. The chain is built from TRBV7-8 and TRBJ1-2; 11 bases match TRBD1. Germline values: CDR1 SGHVS, CDR2 FQNEAQ. This CDR3 spans 14 amino acids. The trim removed 5 bases at V and 8 bases at J, leaving 7 bases unmatched. CDR3 residues: CASSPRTGGGGYTF. CDR3 coding DNA: TGTGCCAGCAGCCCCCGGACAGGGGGCGGGGGCTACACCTTC.

The sample holds many counts of this clonotype. The rearrangement joins TRBV20-1 to TRBJ2-1; no firm D call. The V end lost 5 bases, the J end lost 4 bases, and 15 bases lay between the germline ends. CDR1 is DFQATT and CDR2 is SNEGSKA in the germline V gene (reference sequence). The CDR3 runs to 14 residues. This CDR3 is CSASGSLRYNEQFF. CDR3 bases: TGCAGTGCTTCCGGGTCTCTCCGATACAATGAGCAGTTCTTC.

In this sample, this clonotype turned up a few times. The rearrangement links TRBV20-1 to TRBJ2-1; TRBD2 matches at 11 bases. The V gene's germline CDR1 is DFQATT and CDR2 SNEGSKA (reference sequence). V gave up 5 bases and J gave up 8 bases; unmatched junction bases: 5. The CDR3 sequence is 13 residues long. The CDR3 reads CSAVTSGVHEQFF. CDR3 nucleotides: TGCAGTGCTGTGACTAGCGGGGTCCATGAGCAGTTCTTC.

This clonotype was detected a few times. J is TRBJ2-2 and V is TRBV4-1; no clear D gene. Per the germline V gene, CDR1 is MGHRA and CDR2 is YSYEKL. Trimming took off 1 base at V and 4 bases at J, with 10 bases between the two ends. CDR3 length: 15 amino acids. CDR3 DNA: TGCGCCAGCAGCCAAGTATCCATCCTCACCGGGGAGCTGTTTTTT. It encodes CASSQVSILTGELFF.

The chain combines TRBV6-1 with TRBJ1-2, with unresolved D. The ends were cut back, 7 bases at V and 4 bases at J, with 13 bases in the middle. This CDR3 spans 13 amino acids. The germline gives CDR1 MNHNS, CDR2 SASEGT. The DNA for the CDR3 is TGTGCCAGCACCCCGGGAAGTGCCTATGGCTACACCTTC. Residues: CASTPGSAYGYTF.

There are many counts of this clonotype. The rearrangement links TRBV6-1 to TRBJ2-7; TRBD1 is a possible D gene (5 bases). Trimming pared 6 bases from V and 5 bases from J, leaving 23 bases between. Germline V CDR1 and CDR2: MNHNS, SASEGT. CDR3 length: 16 residues. The CDR3 nucleotides read TGTGCCAGCAGCCAAGGGGTCAGGACCCTTAGGAACGAGCAGTACGTC. As protein: CASSQGVRTLRNEQYV.

This clonotype was counted only a few times. This chain joins TRBV4-1 and TRBJ2-5, with 8 positions matching TRBD2. The CDR3 has 15 residues. Looked up from germline, CDR1 is MGHRA and CDR2 is YSYEKL. Losses at the gene ends were 0 bases for V and 5 bases for J; bases not matched to a gene: 5. In DNA form, the CDR3 reads TGCGCCAGCAGCCAAGATAGCGGGGAGGGGGAGACCCAGTACTTC. Its translation is CASSQDSGEGETQYF.